This T cell receptor beta chain came from a study of molecular identifiers for immune sequencing clone quantification. This clonotype was seen ten or more times. Its specificity is unknown. It was with previously described methods and listed TCR primers that bulk TCR libraries were made. TCRdb called the PCR reads again in MiXCR, with one record for every CDR3 protein. This table holds approximately 90,000 distinct CDR3 sequences, roughly 26% found once. Per germline, CDR1 MNHEY and CDR2 SVGEGT. This CDR3 has 14 residues. Trimming pared 6 bases from V and 5 bases from J, leaving 17 bases between. Whole-study results and caveats: Detectable among more than 800,000 naive cells, according to reports, was Jurkat TCR RNA spiked in from one cell. Clones that had above 20 RNA copies took up over 99% of effector molecules but under 1% in naive cells.

The specimen was naive CD8+ T cells from blood, with Jurkat cell RNA spiked in. Subset described: FACS-sorted CD8+CD4-CCR7+CD45RA+ naive T cells. J is TRBJ2-7 and V is TRBV6-2 or TRBV6-3; possibly TRBD1 for D (6 bases). This sequence originates from a human donor in good health. Some libraries in this study had Jurkat cell RNA spiked in. The CDR3 sequence: CASSLYRDLDEQYF. DNA of the CDR3: TGTGCCAGCAGCCTATACAGGGACCTCGACGAGCAGTACTTC.